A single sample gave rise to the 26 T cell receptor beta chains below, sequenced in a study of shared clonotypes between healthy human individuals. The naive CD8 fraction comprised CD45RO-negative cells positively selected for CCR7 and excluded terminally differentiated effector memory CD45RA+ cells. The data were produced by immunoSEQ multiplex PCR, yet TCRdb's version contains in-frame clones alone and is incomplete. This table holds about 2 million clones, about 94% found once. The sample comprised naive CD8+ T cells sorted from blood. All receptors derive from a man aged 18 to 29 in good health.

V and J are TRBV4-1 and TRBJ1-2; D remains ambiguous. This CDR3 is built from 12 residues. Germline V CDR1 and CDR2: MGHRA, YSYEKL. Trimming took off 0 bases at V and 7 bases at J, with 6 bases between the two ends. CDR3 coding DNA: TGCGCCAGCAGCCAAGATCTTCTTGGCTACACCTTC. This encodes CASSQDLLGYTF.

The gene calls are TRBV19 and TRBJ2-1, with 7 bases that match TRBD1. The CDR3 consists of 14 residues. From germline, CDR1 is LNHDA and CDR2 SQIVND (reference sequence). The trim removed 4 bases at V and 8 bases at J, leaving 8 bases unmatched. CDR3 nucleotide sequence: TGTGCCAGTAGTACCGACAGGGCTTACGATGAGCAGTTCTTC. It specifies CASSTDRAYDEQFF.

The CDR3, as DNA: TGTGCCAGCAGTGGCATCTCCTACGAGCAGTACTTC. This encodes CASSGISYEQYF. V usage is TRBV25-1 and J usage is TRBJ2-7; no firm D call. The CDR3 loop spans 12 amino acids. V shed 4 bases and J shed 0 bases, with 4 bases lying between them. Looked up from germline, CDR1 is MGHDK and CDR2 is SYGVNS.

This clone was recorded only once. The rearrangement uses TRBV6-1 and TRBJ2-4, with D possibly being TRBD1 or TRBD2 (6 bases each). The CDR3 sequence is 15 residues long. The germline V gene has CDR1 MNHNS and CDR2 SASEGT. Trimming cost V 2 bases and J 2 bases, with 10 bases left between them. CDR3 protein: CASSEFGGPKNIQYF. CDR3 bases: TGTGCCAGCAGTGAATTTGGGGGGCCCAAAAACATTCAGTACTTC.

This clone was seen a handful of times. As DNA, the CDR3 is TGTGCCAGCAGCCGGGGACTAGCGGCCACAGATACGCAGTATTTT. Translation gives CASSRGLAATDTQYF. This chain joins TRBV14 and TRBJ2-3, with 11 bases matching TRBD2. Per germline, CDR1 SGHDN and CDR2 FVKESK. The CDR3 is made up of 15 amino acids. Losses at the gene ends were 4 bases for V and 2 bases for J; bases not matched to a gene: 2.

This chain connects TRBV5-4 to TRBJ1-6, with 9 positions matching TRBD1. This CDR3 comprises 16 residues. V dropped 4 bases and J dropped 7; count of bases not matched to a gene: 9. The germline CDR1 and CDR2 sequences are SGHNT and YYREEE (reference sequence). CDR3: CASSKTGTGKNSPLHF. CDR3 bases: TGTGCCAGCAGCAAGACCGGGACAGGGAAAAATTCACCCCTCCACTTT. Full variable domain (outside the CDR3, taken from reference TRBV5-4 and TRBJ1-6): ETGVTQSPTHLIKTRGQQVTLRCSSQSGHNTVSWYQQALGQGPQFIFQYYREEENGRGNFPPRFSGLQFPNYSSELNVNALELDDSALYLCASSKTGTGKNSPLHFGNGTRLTVT.

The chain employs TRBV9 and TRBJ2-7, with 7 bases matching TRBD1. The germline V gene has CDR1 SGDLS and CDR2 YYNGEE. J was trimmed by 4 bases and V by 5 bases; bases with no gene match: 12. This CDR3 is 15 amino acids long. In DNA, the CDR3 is TGTGCCAGCAGTGCTACAGGGGTTTTAGGGTACGAGCAGTACTTC. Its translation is CASSATGVLGYEQYF.

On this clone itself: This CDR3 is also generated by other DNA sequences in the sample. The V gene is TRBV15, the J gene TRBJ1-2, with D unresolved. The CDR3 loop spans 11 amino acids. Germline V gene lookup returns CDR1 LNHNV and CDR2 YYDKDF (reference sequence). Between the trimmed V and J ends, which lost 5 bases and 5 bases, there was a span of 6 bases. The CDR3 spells CATSSGYGYTF. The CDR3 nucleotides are TGTGCCACCAGCTCCGGTTATGGCTACACCTTC.

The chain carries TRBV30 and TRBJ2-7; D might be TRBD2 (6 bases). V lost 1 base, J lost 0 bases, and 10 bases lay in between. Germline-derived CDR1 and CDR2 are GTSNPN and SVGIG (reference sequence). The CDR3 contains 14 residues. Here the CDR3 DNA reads TGTGCCTGGAGTGCGGGGGTAAACTCCTACGAGCAGTACTTC. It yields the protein CAWSAGVNSYEQYF.

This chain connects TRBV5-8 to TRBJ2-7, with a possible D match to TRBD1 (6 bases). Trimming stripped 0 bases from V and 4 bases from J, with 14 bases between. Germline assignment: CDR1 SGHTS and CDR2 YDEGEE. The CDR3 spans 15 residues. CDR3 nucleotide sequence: TGTGCCAGCAGCTTGGAACAGGGAGTCACGTACGAGCAGTACTTC. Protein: CASSLEQGVTYEQYF.

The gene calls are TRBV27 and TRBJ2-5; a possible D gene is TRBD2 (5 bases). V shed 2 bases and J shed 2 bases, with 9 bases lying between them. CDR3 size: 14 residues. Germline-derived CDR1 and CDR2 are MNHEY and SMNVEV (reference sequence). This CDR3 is CASSLRGIQETQYF. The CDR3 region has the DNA TGTGCCAGCAGTTTACGGGGTATTCAAGAGACCCAGTACTTC.

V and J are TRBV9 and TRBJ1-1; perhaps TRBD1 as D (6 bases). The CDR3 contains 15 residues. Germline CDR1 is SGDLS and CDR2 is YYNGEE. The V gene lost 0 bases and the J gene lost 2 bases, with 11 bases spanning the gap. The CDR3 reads CASSVEGRGNTEAFF. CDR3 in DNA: TGTGCCAGCAGCGTAGAGGGCAGGGGAAACACTGAAGCTTTCTTT. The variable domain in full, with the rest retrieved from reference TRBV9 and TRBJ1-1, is DSGVTQTPKHLITATGQRVTLRCSPRSGDLSVYWYQQSLDQGLQFLIQYYNGEERAKGNILERFSAQQFPDLHSELNLSSLELGDSALYFCASSVEGRGNTEAFFGQGTRLTVV.

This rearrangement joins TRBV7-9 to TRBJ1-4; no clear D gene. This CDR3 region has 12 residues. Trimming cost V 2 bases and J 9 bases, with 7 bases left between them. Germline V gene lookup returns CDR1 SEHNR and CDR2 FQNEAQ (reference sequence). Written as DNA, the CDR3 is TGTGCCAGCAGCTTATCCCCCAAAAAACTGTTTTTT. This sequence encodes CASSLSPKKLFF.

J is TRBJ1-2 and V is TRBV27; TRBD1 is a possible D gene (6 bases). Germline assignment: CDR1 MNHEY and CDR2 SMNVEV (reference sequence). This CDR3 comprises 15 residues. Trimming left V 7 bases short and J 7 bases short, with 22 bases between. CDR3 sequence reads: CASMSPLSGAAGYTF. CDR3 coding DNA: TGTGCCAGCATGTCCCCTCTATCAGGGGCGGCTGGCTACACCTTC.

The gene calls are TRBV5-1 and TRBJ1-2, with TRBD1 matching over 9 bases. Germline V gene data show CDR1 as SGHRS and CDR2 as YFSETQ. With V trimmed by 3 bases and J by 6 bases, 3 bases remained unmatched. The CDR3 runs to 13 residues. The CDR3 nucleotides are TGCGCCAGCAGCTATGGGACAGGGAATGGCTACACCTTC. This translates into CASSYGTGNGYTF.

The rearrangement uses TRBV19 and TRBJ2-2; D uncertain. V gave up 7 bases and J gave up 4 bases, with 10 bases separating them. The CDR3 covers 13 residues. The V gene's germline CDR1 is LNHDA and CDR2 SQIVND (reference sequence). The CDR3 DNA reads TGTGCCAGTATGTTGGTTGGCACCGGGGAGCTGTTTTTT. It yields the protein CASMLVGTGELFF.

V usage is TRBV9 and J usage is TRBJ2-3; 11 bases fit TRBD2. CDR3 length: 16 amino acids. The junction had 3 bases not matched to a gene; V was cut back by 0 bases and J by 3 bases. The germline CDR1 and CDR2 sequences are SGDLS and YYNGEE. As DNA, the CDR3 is TGTGCCAGCAGCGTAGCTCCTAGCGGGGGGACAGATACGCAGTATTTT. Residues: CASSVAPSGGTDTQYF.

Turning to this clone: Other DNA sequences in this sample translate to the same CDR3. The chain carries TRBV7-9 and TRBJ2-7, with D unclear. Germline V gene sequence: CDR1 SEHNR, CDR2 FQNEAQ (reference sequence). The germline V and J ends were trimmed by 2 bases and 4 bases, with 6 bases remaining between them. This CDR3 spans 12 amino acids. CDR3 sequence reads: CASSLTGYEQYF. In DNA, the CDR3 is TGTGCCAGCAGCTTAACGGGTTACGAGCAGTACTTC. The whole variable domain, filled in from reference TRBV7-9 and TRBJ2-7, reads DTGVSQNPRHKITKRGQNVTFRCDPISEHNRLYWYRQTLGQGPEFLTYFQNEAQLEKSRLLSDRFSAERPKGSFSTLEIQRTEQGDSAMYLCASSLTGYEQYFGPGTRLTVT.

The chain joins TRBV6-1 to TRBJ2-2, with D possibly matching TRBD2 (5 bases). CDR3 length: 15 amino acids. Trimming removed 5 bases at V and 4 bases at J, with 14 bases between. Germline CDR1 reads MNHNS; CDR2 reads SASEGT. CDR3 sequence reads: CASSSEVSRTGELFF. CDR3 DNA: TGTGCCAGCAGTTCGGAGGTCAGCCGCACCGGGGAGCTGTTTTTT.

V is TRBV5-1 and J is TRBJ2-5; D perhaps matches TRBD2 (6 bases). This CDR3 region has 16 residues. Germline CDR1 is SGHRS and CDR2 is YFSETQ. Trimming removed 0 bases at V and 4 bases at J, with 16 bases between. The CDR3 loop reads CASSLGQGLGGETQYF. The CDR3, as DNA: TGCGCCAGCAGCTTGGGTCAGGGATTGGGAGGAGAGACCCAGTACTTC.

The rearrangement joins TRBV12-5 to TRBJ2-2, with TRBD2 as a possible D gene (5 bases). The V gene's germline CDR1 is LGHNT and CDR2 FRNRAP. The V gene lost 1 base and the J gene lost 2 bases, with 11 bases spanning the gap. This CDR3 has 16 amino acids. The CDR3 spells CASGLDHGLNTGELFF. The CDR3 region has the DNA TGTGCTAGTGGTTTGGACCACGGACTCAACACCGGGGAGCTGTTTTTT.

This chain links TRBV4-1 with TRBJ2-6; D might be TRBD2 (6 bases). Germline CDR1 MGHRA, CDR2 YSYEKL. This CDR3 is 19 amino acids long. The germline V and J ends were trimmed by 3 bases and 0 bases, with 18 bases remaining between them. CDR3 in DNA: TGCGCCAGCAGCCAGGAGGGTCCAGGGACCCTCTCTGGGGCCAACGTCCTGACTTTC. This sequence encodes CASSQEGPGTLSGANVLTF.

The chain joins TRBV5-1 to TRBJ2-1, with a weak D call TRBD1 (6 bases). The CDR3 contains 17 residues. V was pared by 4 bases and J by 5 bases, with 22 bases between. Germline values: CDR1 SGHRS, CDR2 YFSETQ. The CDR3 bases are TGCGCCAGCAGCATTGCCCTTAAACAGGGTCCCCACAATGAGCAGTTCTTC. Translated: CASSIALKQGPHNEQFF.

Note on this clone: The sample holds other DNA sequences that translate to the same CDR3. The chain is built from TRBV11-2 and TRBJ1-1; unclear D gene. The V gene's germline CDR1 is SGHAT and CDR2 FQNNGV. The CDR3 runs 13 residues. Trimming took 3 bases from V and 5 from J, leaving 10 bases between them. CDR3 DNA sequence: TGTGCCAGCAGCTTGGGGAGTGGGACTGAAGCTTTCTTT. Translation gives CASSLGSGTEAFF.

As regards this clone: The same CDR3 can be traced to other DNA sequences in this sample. This CDR3 reads CASSLAGSSYNEQFF. As DNA, the CDR3 is TGTGCCAGCAGCTTAGCCGGGAGCTCCTACAATGAGCAGTTCTTC. The V call is TRBV11-1, the J call TRBJ2-1, with a tentative D call TRBD2 (6 bases). V dropped 0 bases and J dropped 0 bases, with 6 bases sitting between them. CDR3 length equals 15 residues. Germline values: CDR1 SGHAT, CDR2 FQDESV (reference sequence).

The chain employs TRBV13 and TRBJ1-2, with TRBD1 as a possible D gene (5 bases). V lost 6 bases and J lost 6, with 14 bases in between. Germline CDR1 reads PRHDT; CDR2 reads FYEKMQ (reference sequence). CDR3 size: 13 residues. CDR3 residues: CASRSQGNDGYTF. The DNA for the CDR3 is TGTGCCAGCAGGTCGCAGGGTAATGATGGCTACACCTTC.